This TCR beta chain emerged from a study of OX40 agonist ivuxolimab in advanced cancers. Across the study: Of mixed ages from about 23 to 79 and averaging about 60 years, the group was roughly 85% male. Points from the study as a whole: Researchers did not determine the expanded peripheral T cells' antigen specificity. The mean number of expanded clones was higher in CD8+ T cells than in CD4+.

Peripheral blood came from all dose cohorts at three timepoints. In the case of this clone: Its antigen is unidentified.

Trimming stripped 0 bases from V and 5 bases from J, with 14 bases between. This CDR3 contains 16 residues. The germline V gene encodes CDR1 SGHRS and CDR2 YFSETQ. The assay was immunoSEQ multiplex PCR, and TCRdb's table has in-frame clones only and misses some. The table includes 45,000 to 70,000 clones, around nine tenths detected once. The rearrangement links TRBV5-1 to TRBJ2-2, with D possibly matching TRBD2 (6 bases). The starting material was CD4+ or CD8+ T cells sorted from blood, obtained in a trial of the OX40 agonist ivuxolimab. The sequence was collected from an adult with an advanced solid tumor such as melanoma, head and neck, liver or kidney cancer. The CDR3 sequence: CASSLEVAETTGELFF. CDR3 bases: TGCGCCAGCAGCTTGGAGGTAGCGGAGACGACCGGGGAGCTGTTTTTT.